This T cell receptor beta chain was recovered during a study of patients and donors after allogeneic stem cell transplantation. This clonotype was found a few times. One entry per CDR3 protein results from TCRdb running MiXCR on the RT-PCR reads. The sample lists about 960,000 distinct CDR3 sequences; roughly 17% were seen once. V gave up 1 base and J gave up 2 bases, with 5 bases separating them. The CDR3 totals 12 residues. Per the germline V gene, CDR1 is GTSNPN and CDR2 is SVGIG (reference sequence). This TCR came from a human donor who was either an allogeneic HSCT recipient or a stem cell or donor lymphocyte infusion donor (not recorded which). It is not recorded whose cells these are; they may come from a transplant donor. V is TRBV30 and J is TRBJ1-2, with D unresolved. The material sequenced was blood, either unsorted or a sorted T cell fraction (not recorded which). For the CDR3, the DNA is TGTGCCTGGAGTGATGCAAACTATGGCTACACCTTC. This gives the protein CAWSDANYGYTF.